The sequence of this TCR beta chain was determined in a study of shared clonotypes between healthy human individuals (dated by TCRdb to 2019 to 2021). Describing the broader study: The cohort included three men and a couple of women between 18 and 49 years of age. Per donor, three plates each were used for CD4 naive and CD4 memory, two for CD8 naive, and one for CD8 memory. To increase sequencing depth and limit assay-specific biases, TCR repertoire library preparation and sequencing were carried out by different laboratories using diverse techniques. Per donor, leukapheresis produced somewhere between about 0.9 and 9.5 billion PBMCs. To estimate repertoire size and how much clonotype sharing occurs between individuals, the study deeply sequenced the blood TCR repertoires of a handful of healthy adults. Here is what the overall study found, with its caveats: The small number of donors limited the genetic and exposure-history diversity represented. Larger estimated clonotype richness was generally found for naive subsets than for memory subsets. Based on pairwise subsampling, the degree of clonotype sharing among donors was expected to be affected by sequencing depth. Sampling was limited to blood, and TCR repertoires in tissue likely differ from TCR repertoires in blood. Even with the large sequencing depth, rarefaction of the sorted-subset datasets indicated that sequencing was incomplete. Clonotypes shared by all four sorted-subset donors showed higher generation probabilities than non-shared clonotypes. Sharing across several donors was observed for around 5% of naive CD4, 3.5% of naive CD8, 2% to 2.5% of memory CD4, and over 0.3% of memory CD8 clonotypes.

The donors were healthy, HIV-negative adults who had no recently reported acute infections or vaccinations. All donors were Caucasian adults living in Nashville, Tennessee, USA. CD4+ T cells were enriched by magnetic negative selection; naive cells were then positively selected on CD45RA, and the negative fraction formed the memory subset. After blood collection by leukapheresis, PBMCs were isolated using Ficoll-Histopaque density gradient centrifugation and then cryopreserved in the vapor phase of liquid nitrogen. Purity and quantity of every magnetically sorted T cell population were checked by analytical flow cytometry. Genomic DNA was isolated from each sorted fraction and quantified by UV absorbance on a Nanodrop 2000c. Using the deep immunoSEQ assay, TCR CDR3 regions were amplified from genomic DNA by multiplex PCR. For each cell subset, the extracted genomic DNA was distributed evenly across all wells of several immunoSEQ 96-well plates, and each plate served as one replicate. For sorted subsets, around 200 ng genomic DNA, equal to about 30,000 T cell genomes, was loaded into each replicate PCR. Purified libraries were quantified with a Qubit 3.0 fluorometer, sized on a Bioanalyzer 2100, and re-quantified with the KAPA Library Quantification kit. Every immunoSEQ 96-well plate was sequenced on a dedicated single-read 150-cycle Illumina NextSeq 550 flow cell. Turning to the authors' computational methods: Because the immunoSEQ output held only junctional sequences and lacked quality scores, the filtering could not match the filtering applied to full-length reads. Sequences were annotated with PyIR, a Python wrapper for IgBLAST v1.9, using IMGT germline references to assign V/J genes and CDR3. Reads were filtered out if the reads had weak V/J assignments (E-value above 1e-6), no CDR3, stop codons, out-of-frame junctions, or ambiguous translated residues. V3J clonotypes were defined as sequences sharing an identical inferred V gene, J gene, and CDR3 amino acid sequence. Percentage overlap between repertoires was computed as shared unique clonotypes divided by the size of the smaller repertoire. Richness of each repertoire was evaluated using RTK rarefaction, the Chao1 estimator, and Recon v2.1 estimates of unobserved clonotypes. For all TCRbeta clonotypes obtained by the gDNA method from a few donors, generation probabilities were computed with OLGA. What TCRdb holds here is the immuneACCESS table cut down to in-frame rearrangements. Part of the clones is not present; checked against another copy, under half of the missing clones reflect an unresolved V gene, and the others are unexplained. The D gene and trimming were derived from the DNA, and the V and J assignments and clone size from that table. Here the sample has roughly 2.2 million clones; roughly 93% occur a single time. The top ten constitute roughly 0.36% of the sample.

In this sample, this clone turned up a few times. Which antigen it targets is not known. The sample holds no much larger clone one base away, and base qualities are not on file. CDR1 and CDR2 are drawn from the germline V gene: SGHDN, FVKESK. V was cut back by 1 base and J by 4 bases, leaving a gap of 10 bases between them. The CDR3 covers 14 residues, taking in both the cysteine and the phenylalanine. The read is trimmed to its CDR3 DNA, 42 bases read in frame from base 1. This TCR derives from a man aged 18 to 30 in good health. Some clones in this sample may be carry-over from other donors' samples. Source material: naive CD4+ T cells from PBMCs. The cell subset or site label, as the study defines it: CD45RA+ positively selected. The V and J segments used are TRBV14 and TRBJ1-1, with no D gene named confidently. The CDR3 region reads CASSQVGVGTEAFF. The DNA sequence reads TGTGCCAGCAGCCAAGTCGGGGTGGGCACTGAAGCTTTCTTT.